Listed below are T cell receptor beta chains from one sample, sequenced in a study of OX40 agonist ivuxolimab in advanced cancers. Sequenced by immunoSEQ multiplex PCR; TCRdb stores in-frame clones only, minus some. The sample gives 65,000 to 75,000 clones, over 85% of which show up once; roughly 1% is in the top ten. This specimen was CD4+ or CD8+ T cells sorted from blood, taken in a trial of the OX40 agonist ivuxolimab. All receptors derive from an adult with an advanced solid tumor such as melanoma, head and neck, liver or kidney cancer. Each CDR3 is given with its conserved first and last residue. A D gene is named only where the DNA matches it firmly. Some rows have no size entry. The others give once, few or many, or a class for an expanded clone.

v_call	d_call	clone_size	j_call	cdr3_aa	cdr3_nt
TRBV10-1	-	-	TRBJ1-2	CASSEGLTNYGYTF	TGCGCCAGCAGTGAGGGCCTAACTAACTATGGCTACACCTTC
TRBV7-9	TRBD1	-	TRBJ2-6	CASSVGNRGLYGANVLTF	TGTGCCAGCAGCGTAGGGAACAGGGGGCTGTATGGGGCCAACGTCCTGACTTTC
TRBV19	-	-	TRBJ1-6	CASSIGDTSSPLHF	TGTGCCAGTAGTATAGGAGATACAAGTTCACCCCTCCACTTT
TRBV5-1	-	-	TRBJ1-1	CASSLVSGSGEAFF	TGCGCCAGCAGCTTGGTTTCGGGTTCGGGTGAAGCTTTCTTT
TRBV7-9	-	-	TRBJ2-5	CASSLELGSSVETQYF	TGTGCCAGCAGCTTGGAGCTAGGCAGCTCCGTGGAGACCCAGTACTTC
TRBV6-5	TRBD1	-	TRBJ1-2	CASRYRGRSGGYTF	TGTGCCAGCAGATACAGGGGGCGATCGGGTGGCTACACCTTC
TRBV2	-	-	TRBJ2-1	CASSEAREGQERNEQFF	TGTGCCAGCAGTGAAGCGAGGGAGGGACAGGAGAGGAATGAGCAGTTCTTC
TRBV7-2	TRBD2	-	TRBJ2-1	CASILAGPLSYNEQFF	TGTGCCAGCATCCTAGCGGGGCCGCTCTCCTACAATGAGCAGTTCTTC
TRBV18	TRBD2	-	TRBJ2-7	CASSPSSPGGSDIYEQYF	TGTGCCAGCTCACCTTCTTCCCCGGGGGGTAGCGATATCTACGAGCAGTACTTC
TRBV29-1	-	-	TRBJ2-7	CSVVGTFSEQYF	TGCAGCGTTGTCGGGACTTTTTCCGAGCAGTACTTC
TRBV6-5	-	-	TRBJ1-2	CASYRALGGYTF	TGTGCCAGCTACAGGGCCCTCGGTGGCTACACCTTC
TRBV5-4	-	medium-sized	TRBJ1-1	CASSSGTKNTEAFF	TGTGCCAGCAGTTCCGGGACAAAGAACACTGAAGCTTTCTTT
TRBV29-1	TRBD1	-	TRBJ1-1	CSGSGTGGTEAFF	TGCAGCGGATCGGGGACAGGGGGTACTGAAGCTTTCTTT
TRBV5-1	TRBD2	-	TRBJ2-7	CARRAGASGGFIAYEQYF	TGCGCCCGCCGCGCGGGGGCTAGCGGGGGGTTCATTGCCTACGAGCAGTACTTC
TRBV7-9	-	few	TRBJ2-2	CASSLRQGGTGELFF	TGTGCCAGCAGCTTAAGGCAGGGTGGCACCGGGGAGCTGTTTTTT
TRBV5-1	TRBD2	-	TRBJ2-3	CASSLASGDTDTQYF	TGCGCCAGCAGCTTGGCTAGCGGGGACACAGATACGCAGTATTTT
TRBV4-2	TRBD2	once	TRBJ2-7	CASSQDWAGTSSYEQYF	TGTGCCAGCAGCCAAGATTGGGCAGGGACTAGCTCCTACGAGCAGTACTTC
TRBV4-2	-	-	TRBJ2-5	CASSQGGTPLQETQYF	TGTGCCAGCAGCCAAGGGGGTACGCCACTGCAAGAGACCCAGTACTTC
TRBV6-5	TRBD2	-	TRBJ2-7	CASRRSGTSTEQYF	TGTGCCAGCAGACGCAGCGGGACTAGTACCGAGCAGTACTTC
TRBV5-6	TRBD2	-	TRBJ2-7	CASSRGLVSSYEQYF	TGTGCCAGCAGCCGAGGACTAGTCAGTTCCTACGAGCAGTACTTC
TRBV5-6	-	once	TRBJ2-7	CASSLGRVISYEQYF	TGTGCCAGCAGCTTGGGCAGGGTGATCTCCTACGAGCAGTACTTC
TRBV29-1	-	-	TRBJ2-3	CSVERSGSTDTQYF	TGCAGCGTTGAGAGATCAGGTAGCACAGATACGCAGTATTTT
TRBV7-8	-	-	TRBJ2-1	CASSDGQHNEQFF	TGTGCCAGCAGCGACGGACAGCACAATGAGCAGTTCTTC
TRBV19	-	-	TRBJ1-5	CASSIVGGARSGAAQHF	TGTGCCAGTAGTATTGTCGGGGGGGCGCGATCCGGTGCGGCCCAGCATTTT
TRBV6-1	-	-	TRBJ1-2	CASNHKRGDYGYTF	TGTGCCAGCAACCATAAACGAGGGGACTATGGCTACACCTTC
TRBV7-6	TRBD2	-	TRBJ2-3	CASSLGLLAGGSDTQYF	TGTGCCAGCAGCTTGGGCCTACTAGCGGGGGGCTCGGATACGCAGTATTTT
TRBV10-3	-	-	TRBJ2-1	CAISDRGRSSYNEQFF	TGTGCCATCAGTGATAGGGGTAGGAGCTCCTACAATGAGCAGTTCTTC
TRBV6-6	TRBD2	-	TRBJ2-7	CASSPGLARDEQYF	TGTGCCAGCAGCCCAGGACTAGCTCGGGACGAGCAGTACTTC
TRBV10-3	-	-	TRBJ2-2	CAIRGDTGELFF	TGTGCCATCAGGGGGGACACCGGGGAGCTGTTTTTT
TRBV27	-	-	TRBJ1-6	CATQIIGGNSPLHF	TGTGCCACCCAAATTATAGGGGGGAATTCACCCCTCCACTTT
TRBV7-8	-	-	TRBJ1-2	CASSPRGGNHGYTF	TGTGCCAGCAGCCCCCGGGGGGGTAATCATGGCTACACCTTC
TRBV19	-	once	TRBJ2-4	CASSIDPGPAVIQYF	TGTGCCAGTAGTATAGATCCGGGACCGGCTGTCATTCAGTACTTC
TRBV5-6	-	once	TRBJ2-3	CASSLGIGSRVDTQYF	TGTGCCAGCAGCTTGGGAATAGGTAGCCGGGTTGATACGCAGTATTTT
TRBV5-6	-	-	TRBJ2-7	CASSRPGYEQYF	TGTGCCAGCAGCCGGCCGGGTTACGAGCAGTACTTC
TRBV2	-	once	TRBJ1-5	CASSVVQSYQPQHF	TGTGCCAGCAGTGTCGTTCAGAGTTATCAGCCCCAGCATTTT
TRBV19	-	-	TRBJ1-5	CASSIRGTVYSNQPQHF	TGTGCCAGTAGTATAAGGGGGACTGTCTATAGCAATCAGCCCCAGCATTTT
TRBV27	TRBD2	-	TRBJ2-3	CASSTRLAGGTDTQYF	TGTGCCAGCAGTACCCGGCTAGCGGGGGGCACAGATACGCAGTATTTT
TRBV4-2	-	once	TRBJ1-3	CASSQGTDTGNTIYF	TGTGCCAGCAGCCAAGGGACAGATACTGGAAACACCATATATTTT
TRBV18	TRBD1	-	TRBJ1-2	CASSPLDRGGYGYTF	TGTGCCAGCTCACCCCTAGACAGGGGGGGCTATGGCTACACCTTC
TRBV7-8	-	few	TRBJ1-2	CASSRLGQFYTF	TGTGCCTCCAGCAGGTTAGGGCAGTTCTACACCTTC
TRBV4-1	TRBD1	-	TRBJ1-6	CASSQDKVFGTGLVNSPLHF	TGCGCCAGCAGCCAAGATAAGGTGTTTGGGACAGGCCTAGTTAATTCACCCCTCCACTTT
TRBV5-1	-	-	TRBJ2-2	CASSLIGDTGELFF	TGCGCCAGCAGCTTGATTGGCGACACCGGGGAGCTGTTTTTT
TRBV2	-	-	TRBJ2-6	CASNNVATGANVLTF	TGTGCCAGCAATAATGTGGCAACTGGGGCCAACGTCCTGACTTTC
TRBV11-3	-	-	TRBJ2-5	CASSLGGAETQYF	TGTGCCAGCAGCTTGGGGGGGGCGGAGACCCAGTACTTC